The rows below give T cell receptor beta chains drawn from one sample of a study of cytomegalovirus exposure and HLA in healthy donors. The protocol was immunoSEQ multiplex PCR, while the TCRdb copy is restricted to in-frame clones and leaves out a portion. The table lists about 190,000 clones, 81% of them singletons. Input material: PBMCs. The receptors stem from a man aged 50 or older in good health and CMV-seronegative. The CDR3 runs from the conserved cysteine through the conserved F or W. A D gene is named only where the DNA matches it firmly. The size field is filled for only some rows; it gives once, few, many or a size class.

clone size | CDR3 length | J gene | D gene | V gene | CDR3 protein | CDR3 DNA
NA | 17 | TRBJ1-4 | NA | TRBV9 | CASSVAGSPATNEKLFF | TGTGCCAGCAGCGTAGCGGGGAGCCCCGCAACTAATGAAAAACTGTTTTTT
NA | 15 | TRBJ1-6 | NA | TRBV4-1 | CASSQPTGNHSPLHF | TGCGCCAGCAGCCAACCTACAGGGAACCATTCACCCCTCCACTTT
NA | 16 | TRBJ1-1 | NA | TRBV4-3 | CASSQESGARRAEAFF | TGCGCCAGCAGCCAAGAATCCGGGGCGAGGAGGGCTGAAGCTTTCTTT
NA | 15 | TRBJ1-1 | NA | TRBV11-2 | CASSLRTVSGTEAFF | TGTGCCAGCAGCCTTCGGACAGTCAGCGGCACTGAAGCTTTCTTT
NA | 15 | TRBJ2-2 | NA | TRBV7-9 | CASSLAAGITGELFF | TGTGCCAGCAGCTTAGCGGCGGGCATCACCGGGGAGCTGTTTTTT
NA | 16 | TRBJ1-2 | NA | TRBV4-1 | CASSQHFPGTNYGYTF | TGCGCCAGCAGCCAACATTTTCCAGGAACAAACTATGGCTACACCTTC
few | 16 | TRBJ1-1 | TRBD1 | TRBV7-9 | CASSHPGQGSRAEAFF | TGTGCCAGCAGTCATCCGGGACAGGGGTCGAGAGCTGAAGCTTTCTTT
NA | 14 | TRBJ2-1 | NA | TRBV27 | CASSATASLPEQFF | TGTGCCAGCAGTGCGACAGCCTCCCTTCCTGAGCAGTTCTTC
NA | 17 | TRBJ1-1 | TRBD1 | TRBV18 | CASSPRGLADMNTEAFF | TGTGCCAGCTCACCCAGGGGGCTAGCGGACATGAACACTGAAGCTTTCTTT
NA | 11 | TRBJ1-2 | NA | TRBV6-1 | CASRRSYGYTF | TGTGCCAGCAGGCGATCGTATGGCTACACCTTC
NA | 15 | TRBJ2-7 | TRBD1 | TRBV19 | CASSIRGTGSYEQYF | TGTGCCAGTAGTATTCGGGGGACAGGCTCCTACGAGCAGTACTTC
NA | 15 | TRBJ2-7 | TRBD1 | TRBV6-5 | CASSYRDRSYYEQYF | TGTGCCAGCAGTTACCGGGACAGGAGCTACTACGAGCAGTACTTC
NA | 16 | TRBJ2-2 | NA | TRBV7-2 | CASSFRFLPGTGELFF | TGTGCCAGCAGCTTTAGGTTTTTGCCGGGCACCGGGGAGCTGTTTTTT
NA | 15 | TRBJ2-2 | TRBD2 | TRBV4-3 | CASSPGGGLTGELFF | TGCGCCAGCAGCCCCGGGGGGGGCCTCACCGGGGAGCTGTTTTTT
NA | 12 | TRBJ1-6 | NA | TRBV10-3 | CAISSPGSPLHF | TGTGCCATCAGTTCCCCGGGTTCACCCCTCCACTTT
NA | 13 | TRBJ1-1 | NA | TRBV11-2 | CASSILTGAEAFF | TGTGCCAGCAGCATCCTGACAGGTGCTGAAGCTTTCTTT
NA | 16 | TRBJ1-2 | NA | TRBV19 | CASSTYSEGSSYGYTF | TGTGCCAGTAGTACGTACAGCGAGGGCTCGAGCTATGGCTACACCTTC
NA | 15 | TRBJ1-4 | NA | TRBV5-5 | CASSLDYTRAGKLFF | TGTGCCAGCAGCTTGGATTACACCCGGGCGGGAAAACTGTTTTTT
NA | 13 | TRBJ1-5 | NA | TRBV19 | CASNLSGDQPQHF | TGTGCCAGCAACCTTTCCGGGGATCAGCCCCAGCATTTT
NA | 15 | TRBJ1-2 | NA | TRBV11-2 | CASSLEWGRNYGYTF | TGTGCCAGCAGCTTAGAGTGGGGGCGGAACTATGGCTACACCTTC
NA | 14 | TRBJ1-2 | NA | TRBV7-9 | CASSLVRANYGYTF | TGTGCCAGCAGCTTAGTCCGAGCTAACTATGGCTACACCTTC
NA | 13 | TRBJ1-1 | NA | TRBV29-1 | CSAGEGGITEAFF | TGCAGCGCCGGGGAGGGGGGTATCACTGAAGCTTTCTTT
NA | 14 | TRBJ1-3 | NA | TRBV7-9 | CASSPTRGRDTIYF | TGTGCCAGCAGCCCCACCCGAGGTCGGGACACCATATATTTT
NA | 16 | TRBJ1-2 | TRBD1 | TRBV19 | CASSRFGTEVNYGYTF | TGTGCCAGTAGTAGGTTCGGGACAGAAGTTAACTATGGCTACACCTTC
few | 15 | TRBJ2-6 | TRBD2 | TRBV2 | CASTGGAVGANVLTF | TGTGCCTCAACGGGGGGGGCAGTAGGGGCCAACGTCCTGACTTTC
few | 13 | TRBJ1-6 | NA | TRBV9 | CASSGTDNSPLHF | TGTGCCAGCAGCGGGACAGATAATTCACCCCTCCACTTT
NA | 12 | TRBJ2-1 | NA | TRBV7-8 | CASSRWANEQFF | TGTGCCAGCAGCCGCTGGGCCAATGAGCAGTTCTTC
NA | 12 | TRBJ2-3 | NA | TRBV2 | CASRRGTDTQYF | TGTGCCAGTCGCCGGGGCACAGATACGCAGTATTTT
once | 14 | TRBJ2-7 | NA | TRBV18 | CASSPLSNQGEQYF | TGTGCCAGCTCACCACTAAGTAACCAGGGGGAGCAGTACTTC
NA | 13 | TRBJ2-3 | TRBD1 | TRBV5-1 | CASRQGPTDTQYF | TGCGCCAGCCGACAGGGCCCCACAGATACGCAGTATTTT
NA | 15 | TRBJ1-1 | TRBD1 | TRBV5-1 | CASSPSGQGSTEAFF | TGCGCCAGCAGCCCGTCCGGACAGGGTAGTACTGAAGCTTTCTTT
NA | 15 | TRBJ2-3 | NA | TRBV7-2 | CASSPGGSRTDTQYF | TGTGCCAGCAGCCCCGGGGGTAGCCGAACAGATACGCAGTATTTT
few | 15 | TRBJ2-2 | TRBD1 | TRBV5-1 | CASSSDRVQGGELFF | TGCGCCAGCAGCTCGGACAGGGTGCAGGGCGGGGAGCTGTTTTTT
once | 12 | TRBJ2-1 | NA | TRBV10-1 | CASRAVTTEQFF | TGCGCCAGCAGGGCAGTAACCACCGAGCAGTTCTTC
once | 12 | TRBJ1-2 | NA | TRBV2 | CASRSQGSGYTF | TGTGCCAGCAGGAGTCAGGGATCTGGCTACACCTTC
few | 12 | TRBJ1-1 | NA | TRBV7-9 | CSSSFTTQEAFF | TGTTCCAGCAGCTTCACCACCCAGGAAGCTTTCTTT
NA | 14 | TRBJ1-1 | NA | TRBV13 | CASSPRGHRTEAFF | TGTGCCAGCAGCCCAAGGGGACATCGCACTGAAGCTTTCTTT